The TCR beta chain described here comes from a study of cytomegalovirus exposure and HLA in healthy donors. With regard to this clone: Its antigen remains unidentified.

The PCR ran on 60 Vbeta and 13 Jbeta primers. Repertoires were generated with immunoSEQ multiplex PCR, while TCRdb's copy carries only in-frame clones and drops some. The sample lists more than 200,000 clones; 75% to 80% were seen once. General study findings and limits: In a later analysis, HLA-C alleles had the fewest associated TCRs, DRB1 alleles the most.

The CDR3 contains 14 residues. Per germline, CDR1 SGHTA and CDR2 FQGNSA. J was trimmed by 2 bases and V by 4 bases; bases with no gene match: 2. Sequenced: PBMCs. This TCR came from a male donor in good health and CMV-seronegative. The genes are TRBV7-2 and TRBJ1-3; TRBD1 aligns across 7 bases. For the CDR3, the DNA is TGTGCCAGCAGCTCCCAGGGGGCTGGAAACACCATATATTTT. Translation: CASSSQGAGNTIYF.